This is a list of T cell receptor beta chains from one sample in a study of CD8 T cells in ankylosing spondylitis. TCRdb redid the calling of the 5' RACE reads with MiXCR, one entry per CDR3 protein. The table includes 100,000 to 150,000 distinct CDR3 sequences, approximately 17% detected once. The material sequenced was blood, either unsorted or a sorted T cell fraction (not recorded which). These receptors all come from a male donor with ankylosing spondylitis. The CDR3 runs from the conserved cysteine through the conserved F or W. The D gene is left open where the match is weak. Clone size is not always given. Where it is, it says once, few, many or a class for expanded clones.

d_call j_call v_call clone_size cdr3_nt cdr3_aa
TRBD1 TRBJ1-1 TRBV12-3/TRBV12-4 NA TGTGCCAGCAGTTTCGGGACAGCAACCACTGAAGCTTTCTTT CASSFGTATTEAFF
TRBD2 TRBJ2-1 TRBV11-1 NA TGTGCCAGCAGCCCGGGGGCCTTTTGGGGACTAGCTGGCAATAGCGAGCAGTTCTTC CASSPGAFWGLAGNSEQFF
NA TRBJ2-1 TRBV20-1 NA TGCAGTGCTACCAGGGGGGTTAGCTCCTACAATGAGCAGTTCTTC CSATRGVSSYNEQFF
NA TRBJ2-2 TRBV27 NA TGTGCCAGCGCCGGGGGCGCCGGGGAGCTGTTTTTT CASAGGAGELFF
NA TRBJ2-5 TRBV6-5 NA TGTGCCAGCAGGCAGACCCGGGGGACCCAGTACTTC CASRQTRGTQYF
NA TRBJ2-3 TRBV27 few TGTGCCAGCAGTACCAAAGGGGACTCCACAGATACGCAGTATTTT CASSTKGDSTDTQYF
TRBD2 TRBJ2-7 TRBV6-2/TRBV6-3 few TGTGCCAGCAGTTACTCGATGTTCCTAGCGGGAGGCGGTTACGAGCAGTACTTC CASSYSMFLAGGGYEQYF
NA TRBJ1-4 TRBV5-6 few TGTGCCAGCAGCTTTGGGCTGGCTAATGAAAAACTGTTTTTT CASSFGLANEKLFF
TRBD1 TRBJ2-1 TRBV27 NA TGTGCCAGCAGTAGACAGGGAGCTGATGAGCAGTTCTTC CASSRQGADEQFF
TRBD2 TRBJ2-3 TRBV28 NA TGTGCCAGCAGTTCCCCTTTGGTTAGCGGGAGGGCCATGGCAGATACGCAGTATTTT CASSSPLVSGRAMADTQYF
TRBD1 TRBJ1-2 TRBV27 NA TGTGCCAGCAGCCCAGGGGGCGTCTATGGCTACACCTTC CASSPGGVYGYTF
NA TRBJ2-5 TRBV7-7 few TGTGCCAGCAGCTTAGAACAGGGTTGGCCGGAGACCCAGTACTTC CASSLEQGWPETQYF
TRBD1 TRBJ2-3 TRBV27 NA TGTGCCAGCAGTCAATACAGGGGGCTGGATACGCAGTATTTT CASSQYRGLDTQYF
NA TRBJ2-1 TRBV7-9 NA TGTGCCAGCAGCTCCCCTCGATTGAATGAGCAGTTCTTC CASSSPRLNEQFF
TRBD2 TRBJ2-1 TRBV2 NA TGTGCCAGCAGGGAAAGGACTAGCGGGAGATCCTACAATGAGCAGTTCTTC CASRERTSGRSYNEQFF
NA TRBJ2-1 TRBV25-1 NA TGTGCCAGCAGAGCCACCCAGGGTTATGAGCAGTTCTTC CASRATQGYEQFF
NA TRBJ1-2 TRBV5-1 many TGCGCCAGCAGCTTGAGAGCACGATCCAAGATGGAGGGCTACACCTTC CASSLRARSKMEGYTF
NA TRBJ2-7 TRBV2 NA TGTGCCAGCAGTGAATTCAAGTGGACAGAGAACTACGAGCAGTACTTC CASSEFKWTENYEQYF
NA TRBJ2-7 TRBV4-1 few TGCGCCAGCAGCCCCTGGCAGGGGAGGGACGAGCAGTACTTC CASSPWQGRDEQYF
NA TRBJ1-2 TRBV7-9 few TGTGCCAGCAGCTTATTCCCTCCTCCCCAGGATGGCTACACCTTC CASSLFPPPQDGYTF
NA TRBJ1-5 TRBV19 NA TGTGCCAGTAGTACAGTTGGCAATCAGCCCCAGCATTTT CASSTVGNQPQHF
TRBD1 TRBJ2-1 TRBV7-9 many TGTGCCAGCAGCTTAGCCAAGATGGACAGGGACGAGATATTC CASSLAKMDRDEIF
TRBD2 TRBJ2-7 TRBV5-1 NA TGCGCCAGCAGCCCTCCTAGCGGAGCATACGAGCAGTACTTC CASSPPSGAYEQYF
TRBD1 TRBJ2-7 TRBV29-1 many TGCAGCGCCACAGGGGGACCCTACGAGCAGTACTTC CSATGGPYEQYF
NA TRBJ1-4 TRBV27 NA TGTGCCAGCAGAAGACTGGGATCTAATGAAAAACTGTTTTTT CASRRLGSNEKLFF
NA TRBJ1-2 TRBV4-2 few TGTGCCAGCAGCCCGCGGGAGTTCGCCTATGGCTACACCTTC CASSPREFAYGYTF
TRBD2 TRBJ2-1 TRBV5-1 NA TGCGCCAGCAGCTTGGGGATTGTGGCGGGAGAAGCATACAATGAGCAGTTCTTC CASSLGIVAGEAYNEQFF
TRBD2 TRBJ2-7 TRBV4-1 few TGCGCCAGCAGCCAAAGACTAGCGGGGTTTTACGAGCAGTACTTC CASSQRLAGFYEQYF
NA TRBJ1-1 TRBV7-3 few TGTGCCAGCAGCTTACGAGGCGCTTACACTGAAGCTTTCTTT CASSLRGAYTEAFF
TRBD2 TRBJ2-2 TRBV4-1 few TGCGCCAGCAGCCAAGGCGACCCCGGACTAGCGGGAGGGCCGAACACCGGGGAGCTGTTTTTT CASSQGDPGLAGGPNTGELFF
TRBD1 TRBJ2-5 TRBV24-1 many TGTGCCACCAGTAGTTGGACAGGGCTACAAGAGACCCAGTACTTC CATSSWTGLQETQYF
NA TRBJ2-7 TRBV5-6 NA TGTGCCAGCAGCGTTCTGGGTTTGGACGAGCAGTACTTC CASSVLGLDEQYF
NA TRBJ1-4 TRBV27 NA TGTGCCAGCAGAGGAGGACGGGGATTTGAAAAACTGTTTTTT CASRGGRGFEKLFF
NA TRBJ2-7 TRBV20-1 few TGCAGTGCTAGTTGGAGGGAGGAAACCTACGAGCAGTACTTC CSASWREETYEQYF
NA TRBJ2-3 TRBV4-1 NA TGCGCCAGCAGCCAAGCTAGGAAGTATACAGATACGCAGTATTTT CASSQARKYTDTQYF
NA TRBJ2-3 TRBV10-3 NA TGTGCCATCAGCCCCAACCAGGTTACGCAGTATTTT CAISPNQVTQYF
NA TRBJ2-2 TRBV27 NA TGTGCCAGCACCCGGCGGGGTGGCGGGGAGCTGTTTTTT CASTRRGGGELFF
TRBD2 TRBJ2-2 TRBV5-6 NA TGTGCCAGCAGCCCGGGACTAGGAACCGGGGAGCTGTTTTTT CASSPGLGTGELFF
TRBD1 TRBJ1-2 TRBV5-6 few TGTGCCAGCCGTACAGGGGGCCTAGACTATGGCTACACCTTC CASRTGGLDYGYTF
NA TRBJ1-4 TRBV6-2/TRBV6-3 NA TGTGCCAGCAGTTACCCTCGACAGGAGCCAACTAATGAAAAACTGTTTTTT CASSYPRQEPTNEKLFF
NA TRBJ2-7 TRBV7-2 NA TGTGCCAGCAGCCTTGGACACGGCTACGAGCAGTACTTC CASSLGHGYEQYF
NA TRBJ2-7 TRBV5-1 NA TGCGCCAGCACGGGAGGGACAGAGAGCTCCTACGAGCAGTACTTC CASTGGTESSYEQYF
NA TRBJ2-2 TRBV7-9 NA TGTGCCAGCAACAACCCAAAAGGCACCGGGGAGCTGTTTTTT CASNNPKGTGELFF
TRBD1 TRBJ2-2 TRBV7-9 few TGTGCCAGCAGCGACAGGGGGACCGGGGAGCTGTTTTTT CASSDRGTGELFF
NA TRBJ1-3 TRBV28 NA TGTGCCAGCAGTTTGACAGAGAACTCTGGAAACACCATATATTTT CASSLTENSGNTIYF
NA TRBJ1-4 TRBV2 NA TGTGCCAGCAGTTACAGGGCTGAAAAACTGTTTTTT CASSYRAEKLFF
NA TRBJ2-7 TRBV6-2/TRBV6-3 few TGTGCCAGCAGTTATTCCGTTGACGAGCAGTACTTC CASSYSVDEQYF